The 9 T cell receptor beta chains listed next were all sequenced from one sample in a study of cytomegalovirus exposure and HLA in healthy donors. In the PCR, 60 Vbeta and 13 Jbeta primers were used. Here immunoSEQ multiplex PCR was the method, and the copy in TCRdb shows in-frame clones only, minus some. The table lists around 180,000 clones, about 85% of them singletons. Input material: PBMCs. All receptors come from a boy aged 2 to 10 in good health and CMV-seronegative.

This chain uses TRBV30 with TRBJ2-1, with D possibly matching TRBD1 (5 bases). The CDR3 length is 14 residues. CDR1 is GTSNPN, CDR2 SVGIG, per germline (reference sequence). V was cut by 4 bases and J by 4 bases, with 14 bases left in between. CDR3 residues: CAWIGFDRYNEQFF. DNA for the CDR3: TGTGCCTGGATAGGTTTCGACAGATACAATGAGCAGTTCTTC.

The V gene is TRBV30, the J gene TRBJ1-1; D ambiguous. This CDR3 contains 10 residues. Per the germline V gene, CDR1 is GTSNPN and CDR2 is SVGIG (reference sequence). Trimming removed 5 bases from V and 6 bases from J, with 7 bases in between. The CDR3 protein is CAWGSAEAFF. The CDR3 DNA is TGTGCCTGGGGCTCTGCTGAAGCTTTCTTT.

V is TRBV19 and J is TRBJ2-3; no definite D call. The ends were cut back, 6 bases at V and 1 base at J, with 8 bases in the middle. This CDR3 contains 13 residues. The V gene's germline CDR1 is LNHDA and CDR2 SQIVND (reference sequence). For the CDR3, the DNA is TGTGCCAGTAGAGGTCGGGGCACAGATACGCAGTATTTT. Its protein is CASRGRGTDTQYF. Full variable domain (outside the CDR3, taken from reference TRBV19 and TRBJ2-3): DGGITQSPKYLFRKEGQNVTLSCEQNLNHDAMYWYRQDPGQGLRLIYYSQIVNDFQKGDIAEGYSVSREKKESFPLTVTSAQKNPTAFYLCASRGRGTDTQYFGPGTRLTVL.

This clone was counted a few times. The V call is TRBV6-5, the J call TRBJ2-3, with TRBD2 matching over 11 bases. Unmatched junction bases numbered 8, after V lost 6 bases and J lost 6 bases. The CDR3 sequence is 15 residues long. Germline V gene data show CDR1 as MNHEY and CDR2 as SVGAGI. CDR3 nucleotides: TGTGCCAGCAGCCGAACTAGCGGGAGAGGGGATACGCAGTATTTT. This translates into CASSRTSGRGDTQYF.

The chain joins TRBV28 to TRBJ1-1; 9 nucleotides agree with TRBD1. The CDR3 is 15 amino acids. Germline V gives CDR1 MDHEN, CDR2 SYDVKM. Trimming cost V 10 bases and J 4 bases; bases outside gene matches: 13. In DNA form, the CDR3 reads TGTGCCACTACCTGGGACAGGGTATTTGCCACTGAAGCTTTCTTT. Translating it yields CATTWDRVFATEAFF.

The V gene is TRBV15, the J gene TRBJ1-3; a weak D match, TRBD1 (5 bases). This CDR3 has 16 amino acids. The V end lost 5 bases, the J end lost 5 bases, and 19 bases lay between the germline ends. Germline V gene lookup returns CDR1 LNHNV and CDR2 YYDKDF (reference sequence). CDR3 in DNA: TGTGCCACCAGCCGTGGGGGGGGGTCGAGAAGAAACACCATATATTTT. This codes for CATSRGGGSRRNTIYF.

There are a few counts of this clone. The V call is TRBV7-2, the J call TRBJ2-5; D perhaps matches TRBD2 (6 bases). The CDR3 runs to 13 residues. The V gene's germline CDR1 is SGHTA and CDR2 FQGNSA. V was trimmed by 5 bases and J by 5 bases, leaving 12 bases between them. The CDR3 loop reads CASSPGGGETQYF. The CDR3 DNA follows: TGTGCCAGCAGCCCCGGAGGAGGGGAGACCCAGTACTTC.

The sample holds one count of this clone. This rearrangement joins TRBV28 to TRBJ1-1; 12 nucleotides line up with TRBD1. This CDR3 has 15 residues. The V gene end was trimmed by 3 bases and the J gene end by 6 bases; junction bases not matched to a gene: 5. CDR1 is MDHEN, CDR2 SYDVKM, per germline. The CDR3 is CASSFPRDRGPEAFF. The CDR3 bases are TGTGCCAGCAGTTTTCCCCGGGACAGGGGGCCTGAAGCTTTCTTT.

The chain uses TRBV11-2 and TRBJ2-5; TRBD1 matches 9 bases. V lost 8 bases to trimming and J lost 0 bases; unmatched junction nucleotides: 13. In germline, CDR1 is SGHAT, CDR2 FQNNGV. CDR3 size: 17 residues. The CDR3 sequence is CASGQGTGTANQETQYF. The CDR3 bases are TGTGCCAGCGGACAGGGGACAGGGACAGCTAACCAAGAGACCCAGTACTTC.